There are many counts of the clone carrying this T cell receptor beta chain. Its antigen remains unidentified. This entry is derived from a study of T cells after yellow fever vaccination. Study as a whole: The authors prepared low-cell-number fractions using SMART-Seq v4 Ultra Low Input.

Study-wide results and caveats: Post-booster samples contained most primary-vaccination clones (around 95% CD4, 88% CD8). Peaking faster, on day 5 versus 15, the secondary response was nonetheless weaker.

TCR cDNA, made by 5'RACE template switching, carried an added universal primer site and UMIs. TCRdb re-called the 5' RACE reads through MiXCR, storing one row per CDR3 protein. The sample lists under 300,000 distinct CDR3 sequences, 10% to 15% occurring once. Germline loops: CDR1 SGHNT, CDR2 YENEEA. V shed 5 bases, J shed 7 bases, and the junction held 14 bases outside the gene matches. This CDR3 has 16 residues. The chain couples TRBV11-3 to TRBJ2-1, with TRBD2 matching 7 bases. The material sequenced was CD4+ T cells sorted from PBMCs, taken 45 days after the yellow fever booster vaccination. The sequence was collected from a man aged 25 to 40 who received the YFV17D yellow fever vaccine. The CDR3 protein is CASSLKSGTGLNEQFF. Written as DNA, the CDR3 is TGTGCCAGCAGCCTCAAAAGCGGGACCGGGCTGAATGAGCAGTTCTTC.